Shown below are 21 T cell receptor beta chains from a single sample sequenced in a study of T cell responses to AZD1222 COVID-19 vaccine. Method: immunoSEQ multiplex PCR; TCRdb's copy keeps in-frame clones and lacks some. Altogether about 92,000 clones are present, 86% being singletons, with the ten largest covering about 10%. Here the sequenced sample was peripheral blood, taken on day 0 of AZD1222 vaccination. These receptors were obtained from an adult in good health.

The chain links TRBV19 to TRBJ2-3, with D possibly TRBD2 on 5 matching bases. Trimming pared 2 bases from V and 8 bases from J, leaving 11 bases between. In germline, CDR1 is LNHDA, CDR2 SQIVND (reference sequence). The CDR3 runs 13 residues. CDR3 bases: TGTGCCAGTAGTATACTGGGTGAGGGTACGCAGTATTTT. It codes for CASSILGEGTQYF. Full variable domain (remainder filled in from reference TRBV19 and TRBJ2-3): DGGITQSPKYLFRKEGQNVTLSCEQNLNHDAMYWYRQDPGQGLRLIYYSQIVNDFQKGDIAEGYSVSREKKESFPLTVTSAQKNPTAFYLCASSILGEGTQYFGPGTRLTVL.

This chain joins TRBV19 and TRBJ2-3; either TRBD1 or TRBD2 may supply D (5 bases each). Germline V CDR1 and CDR2: LNHDA, SQIVND (reference sequence). The V gene lost 4 bases and the J gene lost 5 bases, with 16 bases spanning the gap. The CDR3 length is 15 residues. CDR3 loop: CASSTRDGGGDTQYF. The CDR3 region has the DNA TGTGCCAGTAGTACCCGGGACGGAGGAGGAGATACGCAGTATTTT. The whole variable domain, filled in from reference TRBV19 and TRBJ2-3, reads DGGITQSPKYLFRKEGQNVTLSCEQNLNHDAMYWYRQDPGQGLRLIYYSQIVNDFQKGDIAEGYSVSREKKESFPLTVTSAQKNPTAFYLCASSTRDGGGDTQYFGPGTRLTVL.

This chain joins TRBV5-1 and TRBJ2-2, with D perhaps being TRBD1 or TRBD2 (5 bases each). The CDR3 covers 15 residues. Germline V gene lookup returns CDR1 SGHRS and CDR2 YFSETQ. Trimming cost V 3 bases and J 0 bases, with 9 bases left between them. Written as DNA, the CDR3 is TGCGCCAGCAGCTCGGGGCGATCGAACACCGGGGAGCTGTTTTTT. Translation: CASSSGRSNTGELFF.

The chain has TRBV30 and TRBJ1-6, with D possibly TRBD1 on 5 matching bases. CDR1 is GTSNPN, CDR2 SVGIG, per germline (reference sequence). This CDR3 contains 14 residues. The V end lost 0 bases, the J end lost 10 bases, and 13 bases lay between the germline ends. CDR3 coding DNA: TGTGCCTGGAGTGTCGGAGGGGTGAACTCACCCCTCCACTTT. It specifies CAWSVGGVNSPLHF.

V and J are TRBV9 and TRBJ2-1; D gene ambiguous. CDR3 size: 13 residues. The germline V gene encodes CDR1 SGDLS and CDR2 YYNGEE. Trimming took 1 base from V and 3 from J, leaving 5 bases between them. Here the CDR3 reads CASSVNSYNEQFF. The CDR3 coding sequence is TGTGCCAGCAGCGTAAACAGCTACAATGAGCAGTTCTTC.

The chain is built from TRBV28 and TRBJ2-1; 8 positions match TRBD2. Germline V lookup: CDR1 MDHEN, CDR2 SYDVKM. V was pared by 3 bases and J by 6 bases, with 13 bases of the junction left unmatched. There are 17 residues in the CDR3. The CDR3 nucleotides read TGTGCCAGCAGTTTTCACCGAACGGGAGGGCGGGGCAATGAGCAGTTCTTC. This translates into CASSFHRTGGRGNEQFF.

The genes are TRBV5-5 and TRBJ1-1; 8 bases line up with TRBD1. Germline-derived CDR1 and CDR2 are SGHKS and YYEKEE (reference sequence). The CDR3 length is 15 residues. Unmatched junction bases numbered 2, after V lost 0 bases and J lost 1 base. The CDR3 bases are TGTGCCAGCAGCTTGGGACAGGGGAAGAACACTGAAGCTTTCTTT. It specifies CASSLGQGKNTEAFF.

This chain joins TRBV19 and TRBJ2-7, with 8 bases fitting TRBD2. There are 16 residues in the CDR3. The junction had 15 bases not matched to a gene; V was cut back by 7 bases and J by 4 bases. Germline CDR1 is LNHDA and CDR2 is SQIVND (reference sequence). The chain's CDR3 is CASTSTFGGLGYEQYF. Here the CDR3 DNA reads TGTGCCAGTACCTCCACCTTCGGGGGACTAGGATACGAGCAGTACTTC.

This clone turned up a few times. The chain carries TRBV3-1 (or the pseudogene TRBV3-2) and TRBJ1-2, with TRBD1 matching 7 bases. Looked up from germline, CDR1 is LGHDT and CDR2 is YNNKEL (reference sequence). This CDR3 is 15 amino acids long. J gave up 8 bases and V 4 bases, and 13 bases lay outside the gene matches. This chain's CDR3 is CASSPPGQAKGGYTF. The CDR3 DNA reads as TGTGCCAGCAGCCCACCCGGACAGGCGAAGGGAGGCTACACCTTC.

The chain combines TRBV28 with TRBJ2-7, with TRBD1 identical over 7 bases. The germline gives CDR1 MDHEN, CDR2 SYDVKM. V lost 0 bases to trimming and J lost 4 bases; unmatched junction nucleotides: 6. This CDR3 region has 15 residues. The CDR3 coding sequence is TGTGCCAGCAGTTTATGGGGACAGTTTAAGTACGAGCAGTACTTC. It translates to CASSLWGQFKYEQYF.

The chain combines TRBV30 with TRBJ2-7, with TRBD2 matching 9 bases. Germline values: CDR1 GTSNPN, CDR2 SVGIG (reference sequence). V lost 3 bases to trimming and J lost 5 bases; unmatched junction nucleotides: 5. CDR3 size: 13 residues. The CDR3 loop reads CAWRAGGPNEQYF. The CDR3 DNA is TGTGCCTGGAGGGCGGGAGGGCCGAACGAGCAGTACTTC.

This clone came up once. The chain employs TRBV25-1 and TRBJ1-2; unclear D gene. The V gene lost 1 base and the J gene lost 7 bases, with 4 bases spanning the gap. Germline CDR1 reads MGHDK; CDR2 reads SYGVNS. The length of the CDR3 is 11 residues. The CDR3 here is CASSESIGYTF. DNA of the CDR3: TGTGCCAGCAGTGAATCAATTGGCTACACCTTC.

The chain employs TRBV19 and TRBJ2-1; D unresolved. The CDR3 consists of 16 residues. Germline CDR1 and CDR2: LNHDA and SQIVND (reference sequence). V was clipped by 2 bases and J by 0 bases, with 11 bases between them. This chain's CDR3 is CASSIYNPSSYNEQFF. The CDR3 bases are TGTGCCAGTAGTATATACAACCCCAGCTCCTACAATGAGCAGTTCTTC.

V gene TRBV12-3 or TRBV12-4 combines with J gene TRBJ1-4; tentative D call: TRBD1 (5 bases). The CDR3 extends over 13 amino acids. Deletions cut 5 bases from V and 6 bases from J, with 10 bases between. The CDR3 DNA reads TGTGCCAGCAGTGCCCGGGGGTATGAAAAACTGTTTTTT. Residues: CASSARGYEKLFF.

The chain joins TRBV5-6 to TRBJ2-1; TRBD2 aligns across 7 bases. Germline values: CDR1 SGHDT, CDR2 YYEEEE. The CDR3 is made up of 17 amino acids. J gave up 9 bases and V 1 base, and 16 bases lay outside the gene matches. CDR3 in DNA: TGTGCCAGCAGCTTGTGCGAGGGACTAATCTCTTTTTTTGAGCAGTTCTTC. It is translated as CASSLCEGLISFFEQFF.

The V and J genes are TRBV6-1 and TRBJ1-1; unclear D gene. Germline V gene lookup returns CDR1 MNHNS and CDR2 SASEGT. There are 15 residues in the CDR3. The ends were cut back, 2 bases at V and 0 bases at J, with 10 bases in the middle. The CDR3 DNA sequence: TGTGCCAGCAGTGAACTAGGCAGTCTGAACACTGAAGCTTTCTTT. This encodes CASSELGSLNTEAFF.

The chain uses TRBV4-2 and TRBJ1-2; D remains unclear. The germline CDR1 and CDR2 sequences are LGHNA and YNFKEQ. Trimming cost V 0 bases and J 8 bases, with 10 bases left between them. The CDR3 covers 13 residues. The CDR3 nucleotides read TGTGCCAGCAGCCAAGAAAGAGTTTTGGGCTACACCTTC. Translating it yields CASSQERVLGYTF.

This chain joins TRBV6-5 and TRBJ2-4, with D possibly matching TRBD1 (6 bases). The CDR3 spans 14 residues. The V and J ends lost 4 bases and 7 bases respectively, with 14 bases between them. CDR1 MNHEY and CDR2 SVGAGI come from the germline V gene. CDR3 protein: CASSSSGVWNIQYF. CDR3 DNA sequence: TGTGCCAGCAGTTCCTCAGGGGTATGGAACATTCAGTACTTC.

This clone was seen only a few times. The chain carries TRBV7-3 and TRBJ1-1; TRBD1 matches at 8 bases. The CDR3 consists of 15 residues. Looked up from germline, CDR1 is SGHTA and CDR2 is FQGTGA. V lost 4 bases to trimming and J lost 1 base; unmatched junction nucleotides: 5. The CDR3 DNA reads as TGTGCCAGCAGCTACGCAGGGGGCAAGAACACTGAAGCTTTCTTT. Protein: CASSYAGGKNTEAFF.

The chain recombines TRBV29-1 with TRBJ1-1; D unclear. V dropped 5 bases and J dropped 5 bases, with 15 bases sitting between them. Germline-derived CDR1 and CDR2 are SQVTM and ANQGSEA. The CDR3 totals 13 residues. The CDR3: CSVLLWSPTEAFF. The CDR3 DNA follows: TGCAGCGTTCTCCTATGGTCCCCAACTGAAGCTTTCTTT.

The table lists this clone with a few counts. This rearrangement joins TRBV28 to TRBJ2-6, with D maybe TRBD1 (6 bases). The CDR3 has 17 residues. Germline CDR1 is MDHEN and CDR2 is SYDVKM. V was trimmed by 3 bases and J by 1 base, leaving 13 bases between them. DNA of the CDR3: TGTGCCAGCAGTTTGGGTTGGGGGCCTTCTGGGGCCAACGTCCTGACTTTC. Encoded protein: CASSLGWGPSGANVLTF.